The clone carrying this TCR beta chain appeared many times. The antigen is not known. This sample stems from a study of neurological immune-mediated disorders. Study-level points and caveats: None of the CDR3 amino acid sequences in expanded clones turned up in more than one subject, which points to private repertoires in all groups.

TCRdb redid the calling of the 5' RACE reads with MiXCR, one entry per CDR3 protein. The repertoire holds more than 45,000 distinct CDR3 sequences, approximately 10% seen once, with 1.8% in the top ten. V trimming: 4 bases; J trimming: 8 bases; junction bases outside the gene matches: 6. Germline V gene sequence: CDR1 SGHDT, CDR2 YYEEEE. The CDR3 has 13 residues. The sample consisted of PBMCs. This TCR came from a man in his 60s in good health. The chain employs TRBV5-6 and TRBJ1-2; 9 positions match TRBD1. CDR3 in amino acids: CASSQRDRAGYTF. The CDR3 coding sequence is TGTGCCAGCAGCCAGCGGGACAGGGCAGGCTACACCTTC.